This record looks at one T cell receptor beta chain sequence and its context. The sample comes from a study of T cell clones after liver transplantation. With 1 base removed from V and 0 bases from J, the gap between germline ends came to 14 bases. CDR1 SEHNR and CDR2 FQNEAQ come from the germline V gene (reference sequence). This CDR3 contains 17 residues. TCRdb keeps only in-frame clones here, not all; method: immunoSEQ multiplex PCR. The sample has about 99,000 clones; around 84% are singletons. The sequenced sample was CD4+ T cells from blood, obtained approximately 45 months after liver transplant. The clonotype originates from a human patient who received a liver transplant. Some of the T cells might come from the graft donor. This chain connects TRBV7-9 to TRBJ2-3, with no clear D. In DNA form, the CDR3 reads TGTGCCAGCAGCTTAGATGTAGGCGGCCGTAGCACAGATACGCAGTATTTT. It specifies CASSLDVGGRSTDTQYF.